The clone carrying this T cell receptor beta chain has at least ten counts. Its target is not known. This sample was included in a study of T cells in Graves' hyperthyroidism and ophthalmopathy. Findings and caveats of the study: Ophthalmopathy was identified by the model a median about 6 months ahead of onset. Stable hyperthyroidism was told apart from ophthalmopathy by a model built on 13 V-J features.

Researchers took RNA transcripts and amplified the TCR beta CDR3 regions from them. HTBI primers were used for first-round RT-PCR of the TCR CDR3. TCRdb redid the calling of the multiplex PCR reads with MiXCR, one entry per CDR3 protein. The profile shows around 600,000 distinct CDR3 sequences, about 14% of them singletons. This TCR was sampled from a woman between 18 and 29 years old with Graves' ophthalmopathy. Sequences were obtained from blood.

In nucleotides, the CDR3 is TGCAGTGCTAGAGCCGACAGGACAGGGGGCAAGTTCTTC. This translates into CSARADRTGGKFF. V gene TRBV20-1 combines with J gene TRBJ2-1; 11 bases are shared with TRBD1. The CDR3 is 13 residues long. Germline CDR1 and CDR2: DFQATT and SNEGSKA (reference sequence). V shed 1 base, J shed 14 bases, and the junction held 7 bases outside the gene matches.